Shown below are 10 T cell receptor beta chains from a single sample sequenced in a study of blood T cell repertoires in COVID-19. TCRdb's copy holds only in-frame clones and misses some; the assay was immunoSEQ multiplex PCR. The sample records 60,000 to 85,000 clones, approximately 81% being singletons. Sequences were obtained from peripheral blood. These receptor sequences come from a woman aged 55-70 years with acute or convalescent COVID-19.

The chain carries TRBV6-5 and TRBJ2-1, with 7 bases fitting TRBD1. The CDR3 consists of 15 residues. After removal of 7 bases from V and 2 bases from J, the junction contained 8 bases not matched to a gene. The germline V gene encodes CDR1 MNHEY and CDR2 SVGAGI. CDR3 nucleotide sequence: TGTGCCAGCACTAGGGACAGCTCTACCTACAATGAGCAGTTCTTC. Amino acids: CASTRDSSTYNEQFF.

The rearrangement links TRBV7-2 to TRBJ1-4, with TRBD1 identical over 9 bases. The CDR3 is 16 residues long. The germline V gene encodes CDR1 SGHTA and CDR2 FQGNSA. After removal of 2 bases from V and 8 bases from J, the junction contained 9 bases not matched to a gene. The CDR3 DNA sequence: TGTGCCAGCAGCTTAACTACAGGGGGCGCTCGGGAAAAACTGTTTTTT. Its protein is CASSLTTGGAREKLFF.

The rearrangement links TRBV13 to TRBJ2-3; D is possibly TRBD1 (8 bases). Germline values: CDR1 PRHDT, CDR2 FYEKMQ (reference sequence). The CDR3 contains 16 residues. Trimming cost V 5 bases and J 4 bases, with 19 bases left between them. DNA of the CDR3: TGTGCCAGCAGCCCGCGGGGGACAGGTCCGGCAGATACGCAGTATTTT. Amino acid sequence: CASSPRGTGPADTQYF.

The chain recombines TRBV4-1 with TRBJ1-5; TRBD1 agrees at 9 bases. The germline V gene encodes CDR1 MGHRA and CDR2 YSYEKL. The V and J ends lost 5 bases and 2 bases, in that order; junction bases with no gene match: 4. This CDR3 is 15 amino acids long. The CDR3 reads CASSSQGAGNQPQHF. In DNA, the CDR3 is TGCGCCAGCAGCTCACAGGGGGCAGGCAATCAGCCCCAGCATTTT.

The V call is TRBV2, the J call TRBJ1-2, with 9 bases identical to TRBD1. The V gene's germline CDR1 is SNHLY and CDR2 FYNNEI. V lost 6 bases, J lost 12 bases, and 5 bases stayed unmatched. This CDR3 contains 11 residues. The CDR3 reads CASRGTGLNTF. The DNA for the CDR3 is TGTGCCAGCAGGGGGACAGGGCTGAACACCTTC. The entire variable domain, with the rest obtained from reference TRBV2 and TRBJ1-2, is as follows: EPEVTQTPSHQVTQMGQEVILRCVPISNHLYFYWYRQILGQKVEFLVSFYNNEISEKSEIFDDQFSVERPDGSNFTLKIRSTKLEDSAMYFCASRGTGLNTFGSGTRLTVV.

This clone has just a few counts. V gene TRBV5-1 combines with J gene TRBJ2-1; 9 nucleotides line up with TRBD1. Germline V gives CDR1 SGHRS, CDR2 YFSETQ. This CDR3 region has 14 residues. The junction had 6 bases not matched to a gene; V was cut back by 3 bases and J by 8 bases. Written as DNA, the CDR3 is TGCGCCAGCAGCTCAGGACAGGGGTGGGATGAGCAGTTCTTC. Protein product: CASSSGQGWDEQFF.

The chain joins TRBV18 to TRBJ1-3; TRBD1 matches at 7 bases. The V gene's germline CDR1 is KGHSH and CDR2 LQKENI. This CDR3 is 13 amino acids long. Trimming cost V 5 bases and J 8 bases; bases outside gene matches: 6. CDR3 loop: CASSSGTVDTIYF. The CDR3 DNA reads as TGTGCCAGCTCATCTGGGACAGTGGACACCATATATTTT.

Comments on this clone: The junction and the germline gene differ at one end; a read error may be behind it. The genes are TRBV6-5 and TRBJ1-5; D is unclear. CDR3 length: 15 residues. Germline V gives CDR1 MNHEY, CDR2 SVGAGI. The chain's CDR3 is CASSSLPGSSQPQHF. The CDR3 nucleotides read TGTGCCAGCAGCAGTCTCCCCGGGAGCAGTCAGCCCCAGCATTTT.

The chain joins TRBV29-1 to TRBJ1-1; D is possibly TRBD1 (6 bases). Germline V gene sequence: CDR1 SQVTM, CDR2 ANQGSEA. This CDR3 region has 14 residues. Trimming stripped 6 bases from V and 3 bases from J, with 17 bases between. The CDR3 here is CSVQKGGGDTEAFF. CDR3 DNA sequence: TGCAGCGTCCAAAAGGGGGGAGGGGACACTGAAGCTTTCTTT.

The J gene is TRBJ1-6, the V gene TRBV19; maybe TRBD1 (5 bases). The V end lost 5 bases, the J end lost 8 bases, and 10 bases lay between the germline ends. The CDR3 runs 13 residues. Germline CDR1 is LNHDA and CDR2 is SQIVND (reference sequence). CDR3 residues: CASSPREDSPLHF. CDR3 nucleotides: TGTGCCAGTAGTCCCAGGGAAGATTCACCCCTCCACTTT.